One sample yielded the 12 T cell receptor beta chains listed below, sequenced in a study of T-cell reconstitution after alpha-beta-depleted transplantation in children. A TCRbeta library incorporating unique molecular identifiers was prepared. TCRdb ran MiXCR on the PCR reads and lists one entry per CDR3 protein. The sample consists of around 800,000 distinct CDR3 sequences, approximately 15% of them appearing once. Sequenced here: PBMCs, mostly from graft donor cells, sampled 360 days after TCRalphabeta/CD19-depleted stem cell transplant. The receptor set was obtained from a male patient younger than 18 who had a stem cell transplant for acute lymphoblastic leukemia, so the T cells may come from the graft donor.

This clonotype was recorded many times. The CDR3 DNA reads TGTGCCAGTAGAAGGGACGAAGCTAACTATGGCTACACCTTC. Translation gives CASRRDEANYGYTF. The chain carries TRBV19 and TRBJ1-2; D possibly corresponds to TRBD1 (5 bases). V lost 6 bases and J 0 bases, leaving 11 bases between the germline ends. Germline loops: CDR1 LNHDA, CDR2 SQIVND (reference sequence). This CDR3 has 14 amino acids.

This CDR3 reads CASSLGWTVGQETQYF. The DNA for the CDR3 is TGTGCCAGCAGCTTAGGGTGGACTGTCGGGCAAGAGACCCAGTACTTC. This chain joins TRBV7-2 and TRBJ2-5; tentative D call: TRBD2 (5 bases). Germline CDR1 reads SGHTA; CDR2 reads FQGNSA. V dropped 1 base and J dropped 2 bases, with 14 bases sitting between them. CDR3 length: 16 residues.

This clonotype has just a few counts. The genes are TRBV6-1 and TRBJ1-3, with D perhaps matching TRBD1 (6 bases). The CDR3 extends over 16 amino acids. Germline V gene data show CDR1 as MNHNS and CDR2 as SASEGT. V lost 6 bases, J lost 0 bases, and 15 bases lay in between. The CDR3: CASSPGHIRSGNTIYF. CDR3 DNA sequence: TGTGCCAGCAGCCCGGGACACATTCGCTCTGGAAACACCATATATTTT.

This clonotype was counted between two and nine times. The V gene is TRBV19, the J gene TRBJ1-1; the match to TRBD1 covers 8 bases. The CDR3 covers 15 residues. Germline loops: CDR1 LNHDA, CDR2 SQIVND (reference sequence). After removal of 6 bases from V and 0 bases from J, the junction contained 6 bases not matched to a gene. CDR3 residues: CASSWTTGVNTEAFF. For the CDR3, the DNA is TGTGCCAGTAGCTGGACGACAGGGGTGAACACTGAAGCTTTCTTT.

The rearrangement links TRBV11-1 to TRBJ2-7, with D unresolved. Germline CDR1 reads SGHAT; CDR2 reads FQDESV (reference sequence). CDR3 size: 16 residues. V dropped 3 bases and J dropped 2 bases, with 17 bases sitting between them. The CDR3 DNA reads TGTGCCAGCAGCTTGCCGGTGAGCGTGAGCCCCTACGAGCAGTACTTC. This codes for CASSLPVSVSPYEQYF.

This clonotype occurred a few times. This rearrangement joins TRBV6-1 to TRBJ2-7; 10 positions match TRBD2. CDR1 MNHNS and CDR2 SASEGT come from the germline V gene. There are 15 residues in the CDR3. The V gene end was trimmed by 5 bases and the J gene end by 1 base; junction bases not matched to a gene: 5. The CDR3 sequence: CASSLAGVASYEQYF. CDR3 bases: TGTGCCAGCAGTCTAGCGGGAGTGGCTTCCTACGAGCAGTACTTC.

This clonotype has more than one count but fewer than ten. The chain uses TRBV14 and TRBJ2-1; D is uncertain. V lost 0 bases, J lost 5 bases, and 5 bases lay in between. CDR3 length equals 13 residues. CDR1 is SGHDN and CDR2 is FVKESK in the germline V gene. The CDR3 nucleotides read TGTGCCAGCAGCCAAGATGGACACAATGAGCAGTTCTTC. It encodes CASSQDGHNEQFF.

V and J are TRBV6-1 and TRBJ2-2, with D perhaps TRBD2 (7 bases). V was clipped by 6 bases and J by 7 bases, with 18 bases between them. Germline-derived CDR1 and CDR2 are MNHNS and SASEGT. The CDR3 length is 15 residues. DNA for the CDR3: TGTGCCAGCAGGCCTCGGGGGGCTAGTAACGGGGAGCTGTTTTTT. Protein product: CASRPRGASNGELFF.

The chain carries TRBV7-9 and TRBJ1-5; no clear D gene. The CDR3 is made up of 15 amino acids. Germline-derived CDR1 and CDR2 are SEHNR and FQNEAQ (reference sequence). V lost 0 bases to trimming and J lost 2 bases, with 8 bases between them. CDR3 amino acids: CASSLAGNGNQPQHF. The CDR3 region has the DNA TGTGCCAGCAGCTTAGCTGGGAACGGCAATCAGCCCCAGCATTTT.

The chain recombines TRBV6-5 with TRBJ2-5; no clear D gene. Germline V gene sequence: CDR1 MNHEY, CDR2 SVGAGI. Trimming stripped 11 bases from V and 0 bases from J, with 7 bases between. The CDR3 is 11 residues long. Here the CDR3 DNA reads TGTGCCGTCCGGGACCAAGAGACCCAGTACTTC. Translation: CAVRDQETQYF.

This clonotype has at least ten counts. CDR3 sequence: CASSLNVVQQGGTGELFF. CDR3 sequence (DNA): TGCGCCAGCAGCTTGAACGTCGTCCAGCAGGGAGGCACCGGGGAGCTGTTTTTT. J is TRBJ2-2 and V is TRBV5-1; tentatively, D is TRBD2 (6 bases). V lost 1 base and J lost 4, with 20 bases in between. The CDR3 is 18 residues long. The germline gives CDR1 SGHRS, CDR2 YFSETQ. Full variable domain (rest looked up from reference TRBV5-1 and TRBJ2-2): KAGVTQTPRYLIKTRGQQVTLSCSPISGHRSVSWYQQTPGQGLQFLFEYFSETQRNKGNFPGRFSGRQFSNSRSEMNVSTLELGDSALYLCASSLNVVQQGGTGELFFGEGSRLTVL.

The rearrangement uses TRBV12-3 or TRBV12-4 and TRBJ2-7; 16 bases line up with TRBD2. CDR3 length: 17 amino acids. J lost 5 bases, V lost 7 bases, and 11 bases had no gene match. The DNA for the CDR3 is TGTGCCAGCATAAAGACCGGGACTAGCGGGAGGGCCCACGAGCAGTACTTC. Protein product: CASIKTGTSGRAHEQYF.